The 7 T cell receptor beta chains presented below share a single source sample, sequenced in a study of identical twins. TCRdb redid the calling of the 5' RACE reads with MiXCR, one entry per CDR3 protein. The sample has roughly 1,500,000 distinct CDR3 sequences, about 30% seen once. The material sequenced was cord blood. The receptors were gathered from a newborn girl in good health.

This clonotype occurred a few times. The chain uses TRBV10-3 and TRBJ1-1, with 9 nucleotides matching TRBD1. Looked up from germline, CDR1 is ENHRY and CDR2 is SYGVKD. This CDR3 comprises 15 residues. The junction had 5 bases not matched to a gene; V was cut back by 5 bases and J by 1 base. This CDR3 is CAISPTQGANTEAFF. The CDR3 region has the DNA TGTGCCATCAGTCCGACACAGGGGGCGAACACTGAAGCTTTCTTT.

This clonotype was seen a handful of times. This rearrangement joins TRBV28 to TRBJ2-1; 8 nucleotides match TRBD2. The trim removed 5 bases at V and 6 bases at J, leaving 9 bases unmatched. This CDR3 spans 15 amino acids. Germline V gene lookup returns CDR1 MDHEN and CDR2 SYDVKM. This chain's CDR3 is CASSVAGSGGNEQFF. In nucleotides, the CDR3 is TGTGCCAGCAGTGTAGCGGGATCGGGTGGCAATGAGCAGTTCTTC.

J is TRBJ1-1 and V is TRBV3-1, with D hard to call. Germline CDR1 reads LGHDT; CDR2 reads YNNKEL (reference sequence). There are 14 residues in the CDR3. Trimming took 7 bases from V and 1 from J, leaving 13 bases between them. This CDR3 reads CASTSRWGNTEAFF. CDR3 bases: TGTGCCAGCACCTCGCGGTGGGGGAACACTGAAGCTTTCTTT.

A single count supports this clonotype. This chain connects TRBV20-1 to TRBJ2-4; the D gene could be TRBD1 or TRBD2 (5 bases each). V was trimmed by 6 bases and J by 0 bases, leaving 21 bases between them. The V gene's germline CDR1 is DFQATT and CDR2 SNEGSKA (reference sequence). The CDR3 loop spans 17 amino acids. The chain's CDR3 is CSAGRRGTPVAKNIQYF. In DNA, the CDR3 is TGCAGTGCCGGTAGAAGAGGGACCCCCGTAGCCAAAAACATTCAGTACTTC.

The gene calls are TRBV10-3 and TRBJ1-1, with unresolved D. Germline CDR1 reads ENHRY; CDR2 reads SYGVKD. Trimming left V 4 bases short and J 0 bases short, with 9 bases between. The CDR3 extends over 14 amino acids. CDR3 coding DNA: TGTGCCATCAGTGGACCGACGGTGAACACTGAAGCTTTCTTT. This sequence encodes CAISGPTVNTEAFF.

V gene TRBV29-1 combines with J gene TRBJ2-1; D not resolved. The V end was cut by 7 bases, the J end by 3 bases, with 10 bases between. This CDR3 contains 12 residues. CDR1 and CDR2 from the germline V gene are SQVTM and ANQGSEA. The CDR3 sequence: CSEAVNYNEQFF. DNA of the CDR3: TGCAGCGAGGCGGTCAACTACAATGAGCAGTTCTTC.

The rearrangement uses TRBV30 and TRBJ1-2; 7 bases agree with TRBD1. Trimming removed 3 bases from V and 1 base from J; junction bases left unmatched: 8. The germline gives CDR1 GTSNPN, CDR2 SVGIG (reference sequence). The CDR3 is 15 residues long. As DNA, the CDR3 is TGTGCCTGGAGGATACAGGGGATCCATAACTATGGCTACACCTTC. This codes for CAWRIQGIHNYGYTF.